This TCR beta chain is from a study of T cells in Graves' hyperthyroidism and ophthalmopathy. Patients with uncontrolled infections, other autoimmune diseases, pregnancy or lactation were excluded. V was clipped by 5 bases and J by 2 bases, with 17 bases between them. Germline CDR1 and CDR2: SGHRS and YFSETQ. CDR3 length: 15 residues. TCR beta CDR3 regions were amplified from RNA. With the HTBI primer set, the TCR CDR3 went through a first round of RT-PCR. TCRdb itself ran the multiplex PCR reads through MiXCR, one entry per CDR3 protein. Altogether 600,000 to 850,000 distinct CDR3 sequences are present, 15% to 20% being singletons, with the ten largest covering over 15%.

This chain links TRBV5-1 with TRBJ2-7; D tentatively fits TRBD1 or TRBD2 (5 bases each). Sequenced: blood. This receptor was taken from a woman aged 45 to 65 with Graves' hyperthyroidism that later progressed to Graves' ophthalmopathy. The CDR3 DNA sequence: TGCGCCAGCAGTTACCCTCGGGACGGGACCTACGAGCAGTACTTC. Translation: CASSYPRDGTYEQYF.